A selection of T cell receptor beta chains follows, all from one sample in a study of lymphopenia after photon versus proton radiotherapy. Using immunoSEQ multiplex PCR, the repertoire was profiled, and TCRdb retains in-frame clones only, with some absent. Of approximately 170,000 clones listed, approximately 90% are singletons. Sample: peripheral blood, taken from a patient treated with photon-based radiotherapy. The receptors derive from a man aged 50-59 years with gastric cancer. CDR3s leave out the opening cysteine and the closing phenylalanine or tryptophan.

>TRBJ1-2|TRBV7-2
ASSLENYGYT
>TRBJ1-2|TRBV19
ASSNTGYGYT
>TRBJ2-1|TRBV30
AWSRGLSYNEQF
>TRBJ2-5|TRBV7-9
ASSLTSGREKTQY
>TRBJ1-5|TRBV7-2
ASSLGQGISVQH
>TRBJ1-4|TRBV5-1
ASSLAGGYVEKLF
>TRBJ1-4|TRBV5-6
ASSQGSTNEKLF
>TRBJ2-1|TRBV6-5
ASSYRGFGGEQF
>TRBJ2-7|TRBV14
ASSLRTSGRDEQY
>TRBJ2-7|TRBV5-5
ASSSPPGTGVYEQY
>TRBJ2-1|TRBV28
ASNLAGDRYNEQF
>TRBJ2-1|TRBV5-1
ASTLGSGSRYNEQF
>TRBJ2-1|TRBV7-8
ASRVLAGINYNEQF
>TRBJ2-7|TRBV6-6
ASSAPGLGASEQY
>TRBJ2-3|TRBV30
AWNLASTDTQY
>TRBJ1-1|TRBV6-4
ASSASANTEAF
>TRBJ2-7|TRBV7-7
ASSPGLVSEQY
>TRBJ1-1|TRBV7-9
ASSLWSTSRANTEAF
>TRBJ2-7|TRBV13
ASSLEIGPRTYEQY
>TRBJ2-2|TRBV28
ASSFVGGTSGTGELF
>TRBJ1-1|TRBV18
ASSPITRNTEAF
>TRBJ2-7|TRBV14
ASSPRGDYEQY
>TRBJ2-1|TRBV15
ATSRVGTQGEF
>TRBJ1-3|TRBV9
ASSVLPTQGFGNTIY
>TRBJ1-2|TRBV14
ASSQDRGGGGYT
>TRBJ2-4|TRBV27
ASSPGTGFLAKNIQY
>TRBJ2-1|TRBV4-2
ASSQFVYNEQF
>TRBJ2-7|TRBV5-1
ASSPSTPRGKDEQY
>TRBJ2-7|TRBV4-1
ASSLSGTRMYEQY
>TRBJ2-2|TRBV7-9
ASSLVHGSLAGNTGELF
>TRBJ2-7|TRBV5-1
ASSLGTSGINSYEQY
>TRBJ2-5|TRBV30
AWSVQGGTETQY
>TRBJ2-7|TRBV6-1
ASSVGRAYEQY
>TRBJ2-1|TRBV11-2
ASSLEVAGHQF
>TRBJ1-5|TRBV19
ASSSSPGTGFDQPQH
>TRBJ2-5|TRBV11-2
ASSSGTTETQY
>TRBJ2-1|TRBV11-2
ASSPRGSYNEQF
>TRBJ2-7|TRBV4-2
ASSQDSGTGSEQY
>TRBJ2-7|TRBV7-2
ASSKDSPSYEQY
>TRBJ2-7|TRBV14
ASSQVFQGTSYEQY
>TRBJ2-1|TRBV29-1
SVEILAGSYNEQF
>TRBJ2-7|TRBV2
ASRDRVYEQY
>TRBJ1-1|TRBV29-1
SVEGRLNTEAF
>TRBJ2-5|TRBV5-1
ASSPPGLAGGRETQY
>TRBJ1-1|TRBV19
ASSSTVNTEAF
>TRBJ2-7|TRBV19
ASCPSNSYEQY
>TRBJ1-1|TRBV4-2
ASSQTIPAVEAF
>TRBJ1-1|TRBV7-8
ASSLGTRRGSLRGVNTEAF
>TRBJ2-7|TRBV5-6
ASSLADRGPYEQY
>TRBJ2-3|TRBV6-5
ASRRFSTDTQY
>TRBJ2-3|TRBV27
ASSSPSGLAGVTDTQY
>TRBJ1-4|TRBV7-9
ASSDYGDPDEKLF
>TRBJ2-3|TRBV29-1
SVPLQRERADTQY
>TRBJ2-5|TRBV27
ASNKKAGQETQY